This T cell receptor beta chain was sequenced during a study of human T cells and chemical hapten exposure. Study findings and constraints: Controls formed significantly fewer large CDR3 similarity clusters than expanded TCRs did.

Per the study methods: Between about 23,224 and 700,000 TCRs appeared in each sample, and the median stood at approximately 100,000. TCRdb recomputed calls from the RACE reads with MiXCR, one row per CDR3 protein. The V and J calls reflect TCRdb's pipeline rather than the authors' work. Among about 84,000 distinct CDR3 sequences listed, roughly 10% were seen once. Time point described: patch test 2, 6 weeks after DPC sensitization. The treatment is: therapeutic diphenylcyclopropenone sensitization with weekly scalp DPC. Patients had alopecia, were aged 18 to 70, and were not pregnant. Notes on this clonotype: Its matching antigen is unknown.

The receptor was derived from a woman aged 25 to 39 with alopecia areata. Some clones in this sample may be carry-over from other donors' samples. Sequencing used whole blood, obtained in connection with sensitization to the hapten diphenylcyclopropenone (DPC).

The CDR3 coding sequence is TGTGCCAGCAGTTTAGGGACAGCCGAAAATTCACCCCTCCACTTT. Translated: CASSLGTAENSPLHF. This chain links TRBV12-3 or TRBV12-4 with TRBJ1-6; weak D call: TRBD1 (6 bases). Trimming stripped 1 base from V and 7 bases from J, with 11 bases between. The CDR3 totals 15 residues.